This T cell receptor beta chain comes out of a study of T cell responses to AZD1222 COVID-19 vaccine. Study-wide results and caveats: Seropositivity was recorded at baseline in only 5 or 6 AZD1222 recipients. As reported, nearly half of all spike-specific TCRs target variant regions that are unmutated. The donor group comprised mostly white British people and more females; the analysis possibly underestimated clonal diversity.

Sequencing used immunoSEQ multiplex PCR; TCRdb keeps in-frame clones, though not all of them. The sample has 100,000 to 150,000 clones; 88% are singletons. As for this clone: No antigen is known for it.

The sequencing here drew on peripheral blood, taken on day 0 of MenACWY control vaccination. This sequence was found in an adult in good health.

CDR3 in amino acids: CATSLPGLAYEQYF. CDR3 DNA: TGTGCCACCAGCTTACCGGGACTAGCCTACGAGCAGTACTTC. This sequence joins TRBV15 and TRBJ2-7, with 8 bases identical to TRBD2. Trimming took 5 bases from V and 2 from J; bases not matched to a gene: 5. The germline V gene has CDR1 LNHNV and CDR2 YYDKDF (reference sequence). This CDR3 region has 14 residues.